Shown below are 21 T cell receptor beta chains from a single sample sequenced in a study of neurological immune-mediated disorders. TCRdb analysed the 5' RACE reads with MiXCR anew, one entry per CDR3 protein. This repertoire shows about 62,000 distinct CDR3 sequences, under 5.5% found once; its top ten account for 3.4%. Source material: PBMCs. Receptor source: a woman aged 45-65 years with multiple sclerosis.

This clonotype was observed at least ten times. CDR3: CSAGTSGGFYNEQFF. The DNA of the CDR3 is TGCAGTGCGGGGACTAGCGGGGGGTTCTACAATGAGCAGTTCTTC. This chain connects TRBV20-1 to TRBJ2-1; 15 bases fit TRBD2. The CDR3 is 15 amino acids. With V trimmed by 6 bases and J by 3 bases, 3 bases remained unmatched. Germline V CDR1 and CDR2: DFQATT, SNEGSKA (reference sequence).

This clonotype was seen repeatedly, ten times or more. The chain is built from TRBV6-2 or TRBV6-3 and TRBJ2-2; D uncertain. Trimming took off 7 bases at V and 7 bases at J, with 10 bases between the two ends. The germline gives CDR1 MNHEY, CDR2 SVGEGT. The CDR3 is made up of 12 amino acids. Written as DNA, the CDR3 is TGTGCCAGCATGTCGTGGAGCGGGGAGCTGTTTTTT. Residues: CASMSWSGELFF.

This clonotype was picked up many times. The V call is TRBV5-1, the J call TRBJ2-3, with 7 bases identical to TRBD1. Looked up from germline, CDR1 is SGHRS and CDR2 is YFSETQ. The CDR3 is made up of 15 amino acids. V lost 0 bases and J lost 3; bases outside the gene matches: 4. Written as DNA, the CDR3 is TGCGCCAGCAGCTTGGAAGGGGGCCGGACAGATACGCAGTATTTT. It encodes CASSLEGGRTDTQYF.

This clonotype was detected many times. The J gene is TRBJ1-3, the V gene TRBV5-1; no clear D gene. V lost 0 bases, J lost 0 bases, and 7 bases lay in between. The CDR3 totals 15 residues. Per germline, CDR1 SGHRS and CDR2 YFSETQ. The CDR3 DNA sequence: TGCGCCAGCAGCTTGGGAGAAGTCTCTGGAAACACCATATATTTT. Translation gives CASSLGEVSGNTIYF.

This clonotype was counted ten times or more. The chain recombines TRBV10-2 with TRBJ2-2, with TRBD2 matching 11 bases. The CDR3 contains 16 residues. CDR1 and CDR2 (germline): WSHSY, SAAADI. After removal of 7 bases from V and 4 bases from J, the junction contained 8 bases not matched to a gene. The CDR3: CASTLAGGAGTGELFF. CDR3 bases: TGCGCCAGCACTCTAGCGGGGGGCGCGGGCACCGGGGAGCTGTTTTTT.

This clonotype was picked up many times. V usage is TRBV10-2 and J usage is TRBJ2-6; maybe TRBD2 (5 bases). CDR1 and CDR2 (germline): WSHSY, SAAADI. The CDR3 spans 16 residues. The V end lost 5 bases, the J end lost 4 bases, and 15 bases lay between the germline ends. CDR3 coding DNA: TGCGCCAGCAGTTACCTGAGAGGGTCCGGGGCCAACGTCCTGACTTTC. This codes for CASSYLRGSGANVLTF.

The table lists this clonotype with many counts. One end of the junction is discordant with germline, which a read error may explain. The genes are TRBV5-1 and TRBJ1-4; D gene unclear. This CDR3 is built from 12 residues. Per germline, CDR1 SGHRS and CDR2 YFSETQ. The CDR3 spells CASSLEKGLPIF. The CDR3 DNA is TGCGCCAGCAGCTTGGAGAAAGGACTCCCTATTTTT.

This clonotype has ten or more counts. This rearrangement joins TRBV20-1 to TRBJ2-4, with 7 bases aligning to TRBD2. J gave up 7 bases and V 3 bases, and 12 bases lay outside the gene matches. The CDR3 is made up of 15 amino acids. Looked up from germline, CDR1 is DFQATT and CDR2 is SNEGSKA (reference sequence). Here the CDR3 DNA reads TGCAGTGCTAGGTTTGAGGCGGGGGTTAGTAACATTCAGTACTTC. Protein product: CSARFEAGVSNIQYF.

This clonotype has ten or more counts. The gene calls are TRBV2 and TRBJ2-3, with D hard to call. Germline V gives CDR1 SNHLY, CDR2 FYNNEI. Between the trimmed V and J ends, which lost 2 bases and 2 bases, there was a span of 11 bases. The CDR3 sequence is 15 residues long. CDR3 DNA: TGTGCCAGCAGTGAATCCACTTTTTACACAGATACGCAGTATTTT. Translated: CASSESTFYTDTQYF.

This clonotype was detected many times. The genes are TRBV5-1 and TRBJ1-1; TRBD1 is a possible D gene (6 bases). Trimming took off 3 bases at V and 1 base at J, with 16 bases between the two ends. The CDR3 is 16 residues long. Germline CDR1 is SGHRS and CDR2 is YFSETQ. The CDR3 loop is CASSSQGSRSNTEAFF. CDR3 coding DNA: TGCGCCAGCAGCTCACAGGGTTCTAGGTCGAACACTGAAGCTTTCTTT.

The sample holds many counts of this clonotype. This chain joins TRBV7-2 and TRBJ1-2, with 10 bases lining up with TRBD1. CDR1 and CDR2 from the germline V gene are SGHTA and FQGNSA. V was clipped by 5 bases and J by 6 bases; unmatched bases: 9. The CDR3 totals 15 residues. Written as DNA, the CDR3 is TGTGCCAGCAGCATCAGACAGGGGGCGCGCGATGGCTACACCTTC. Translating it yields CASSIRQGARDGYTF.

This clonotype was observed at least ten times. The rearrangement uses TRBV5-1 and TRBJ1-1; D gene ambiguous. The CDR3 consists of 15 residues. The V and J ends lost 3 bases and 1 base respectively, with 13 bases between them. Germline V gene data show CDR1 as SGHRS and CDR2 as YFSETQ. CDR3 residues: CASSYRVMENTEAFF. The CDR3 DNA is TGCGCCAGCAGCTATCGCGTAATGGAGAACACTGAAGCTTTCTTT.

This clonotype was recorded many times. The V gene is TRBV10-3, the J gene TRBJ2-5; D not resolved. The CDR3 totals 15 residues. Germline lookup yields CDR1 ENHRY and CDR2 SYGVKD. The V gene lost 0 bases and the J gene lost 1 base, with 9 bases spanning the gap. The CDR3: CAISESPAVQETQYF. Here the CDR3 DNA reads TGTGCCATCAGTGAGTCGCCGGCAGTCCAAGAGACCCAGTACTTC.

This clonotype was found many times. The V gene is TRBV27, the J gene TRBJ1-1, with D unresolved. CDR1 is MNHEY and CDR2 is SMNVEV in the germline V gene (reference sequence). The CDR3 is made up of 13 amino acids. Between the trimmed V and J ends, which lost 5 bases and 11 bases, there was a span of 18 bases. The CDR3 is CASSSSQRADAFF. DNA for the CDR3: TGTGCCAGCAGTAGCTCCCAGCGGGCCGACGCTTTCTTT.

This clonotype was seen repeatedly, ten times or more. An end of the junction differs from the germline gene, which may be a read error. The chain joins TRBV7-2 to TRBJ1-5; possible D gene TRBD1, 6 bases. This CDR3 has 14 residues. Germline V gene sequence: CDR1 SGHTA, CDR2 FQGNSA. CDR3 in DNA: TGTGCCAGCAGCGACAGGTATAGCAATCAGCCCCAGAATTTT. The encoded protein is CASSDRYSNQPQNF.

Ten or more counts support this clonotype. The chain is built from TRBV20-1 and TRBJ2-2; 7 positions match TRBD2. CDR1 is DFQATT, CDR2 SNEGSKA, per germline (reference sequence). Trimming removed 0 bases from V and 3 bases from J; junction bases left unmatched: 4. This CDR3 is built from 15 residues. Written as DNA, the CDR3 is TGCAGTGCTAGAGAGGGGGGGACCCACACCGGGGAGCTGTTTTTT. Translating gives CSAREGGTHTGELFF.

The chain combines TRBV7-6 with TRBJ1-5; TRBD1 agrees at 9 bases. J lost 7 bases, V lost 5 bases, and 9 bases had no gene match. The CDR3 spans 15 residues. CDR1 SGHVS and CDR2 FNYEAQ come from the germline V gene. CDR3 nucleotides: TGTGCCAGCAGCGCCCGGACAGGGGACGACCAGCCCCAGCATTTT. Amino acid sequence: CASSARTGDDQPQHF.

The rearrangement joins TRBV20-1 to TRBJ2-6; no reliable D call. Looked up from germline, CDR1 is DFQATT and CDR2 is SNEGSKA (reference sequence). V was cut by 1 base and J by 4 bases, with 5 bases left in between. This CDR3 is 13 amino acids long. CDR3 residues: CSARVAGANVLTF. The CDR3 bases are TGCAGTGCTAGAGTAGCCGGGGCCAACGTCCTGACTTTC.

This clonotype was seen a handful of times. The chain links TRBV20-1 to TRBJ2-5; D gene uncertain. V lost 1 base and J lost 3, with 6 bases in between. Germline lookup yields CDR1 DFQATT and CDR2 SNEGSKA (reference sequence). The CDR3 has 12 amino acids. This chain's CDR3 is CSARVIEETQYF. The CDR3 nucleotides read TGCAGTGCTAGAGTAATCGAAGAGACCCAGTACTTC.

In this sample, this clonotype turned up many times. The rearrangement uses TRBV7-2 and TRBJ2-1; 8 positions agree with TRBD2. V gave up 1 base and J gave up 10 bases; unmatched junction bases: 3. This CDR3 comprises 13 residues. Germline V gives CDR1 SGHTA, CDR2 FQGNSA. The CDR3 nucleotides are TGTGCCAGCAGCTTAGGGACTAGCAGAGAGCAGTTCTTC. This gives the protein CASSLGTSREQFF. The full variable domain, its missing parts supplied by reference TRBV7-2 and TRBJ2-1, is GAGVSQSPSNKVTEKGKDVELRCDPISGHTALYWYRQSLGQGLEFLIYFQGNSAPDKSGLPSDRFSAERTGGSVSTLTIQRTQQEDSAVYLCASSLGTSREQFFGPGTRLTVL.

There are many counts of this clonotype. The chain couples TRBV7-2 to TRBJ1-3; the D is unclear. V lost 5 bases and J 0 bases, leaving 11 bases between the germline ends. The CDR3 runs to 15 residues. Per germline, CDR1 SGHTA and CDR2 FQGNSA. CDR3 sequence: CASSPFRISGNTIYF. The CDR3 DNA is TGTGCCAGCAGCCCATTCAGGATCTCTGGAAACACCATATATTTT.